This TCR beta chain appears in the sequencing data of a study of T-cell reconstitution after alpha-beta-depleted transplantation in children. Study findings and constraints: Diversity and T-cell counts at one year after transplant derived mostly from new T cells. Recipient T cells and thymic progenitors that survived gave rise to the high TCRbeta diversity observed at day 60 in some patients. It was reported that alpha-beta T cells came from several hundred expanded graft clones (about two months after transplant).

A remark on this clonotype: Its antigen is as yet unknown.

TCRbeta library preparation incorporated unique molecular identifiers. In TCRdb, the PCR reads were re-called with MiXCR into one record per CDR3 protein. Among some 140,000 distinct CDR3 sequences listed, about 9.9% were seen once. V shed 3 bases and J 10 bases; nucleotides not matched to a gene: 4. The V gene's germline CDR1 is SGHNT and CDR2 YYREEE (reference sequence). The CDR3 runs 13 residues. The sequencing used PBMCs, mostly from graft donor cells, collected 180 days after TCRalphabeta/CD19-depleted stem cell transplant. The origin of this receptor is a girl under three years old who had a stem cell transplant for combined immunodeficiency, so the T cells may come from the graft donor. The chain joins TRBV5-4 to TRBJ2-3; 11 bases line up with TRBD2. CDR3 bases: TGTGCCAGCAGCTCGGGACTAGCGGTGGCGCAGTATTTT. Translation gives CASSSGLAVAQYF.